One sample yielded the 17 T cell receptor beta chains listed below, sequenced in a study of T cells in Graves' hyperthyroidism and ophthalmopathy. The TCR beta CDR3 regions underwent amplification using RNA transcripts as the source. HTBI primers were employed in a first-round RT-PCR of the TCR CDR3. TCRdb re-called the multiplex PCR reads with MiXCR, one entry per CDR3 protein. Among roughly 560,000 distinct CDR3 sequences listed, roughly 14% were seen once. The source material was blood. Receptors originate from a woman aged 40 to 50 with Graves' ophthalmopathy.

Many counts were recorded for this clonotype. V is TRBV6-2 or TRBV6-3 and J is TRBJ1-2; D is unresolved. The germline V and J ends were trimmed by 4 bases and 0 bases, with 12 bases remaining between them. The germline V gene has CDR1 MNHEY and CDR2 SVGEGT. This CDR3 is 15 amino acids long. The CDR3 DNA reads TGTGCCAGCAGTTCCCACCCACAGACTAACTATGGCTACACCTTC. Amino acids: CASSSHPQTNYGYTF.

This clonotype was observed many times. The chain carries TRBV6-2 or TRBV6-3 and TRBJ1-5, with 7 bases matching TRBD1. Germline-derived CDR1 and CDR2 are MNHEY and SVGEGT. J was trimmed by 9 bases and V by 4 bases; bases with no gene match: 6. The CDR3 totals 13 residues. In DNA form, the CDR3 reads TGTGCCAGCAGTTGGGACAGCTTATCGCCCCAGCATTTT. Translated, it gives CASSWDSLSPQHF.

This clonotype showed up many times. V is TRBV19 and J is TRBJ2-5, with 9 nucleotides matching TRBD2. With V trimmed by 4 bases and J by 0 bases, 3 bases remained unmatched. This CDR3 contains 15 residues. CDR1 is LNHDA, CDR2 SQIVND, per germline (reference sequence). DNA for the CDR3: TGTGCCAGTAGTACGACTAGCGGAGACCAAGAGACCCAGTACTTC. Amino acids: CASSTTSGDQETQYF. The whole variable domain, remainder taken from reference TRBV19 and TRBJ2-5, is DGGITQSPKYLFRKEGQNVTLSCEQNLNHDAMYWYRQDPGQGLRLIYYSQIVNDFQKGDIAEGYSVSREKKESFPLTVTSAQKNPTAFYLCASSTTSGDQETQYFGPGTRLLVL.

J is TRBJ2-2 and V is TRBV12-3 or TRBV12-4; D gene uncertain. This CDR3 region has 15 residues. Trimming left V 2 bases short and J 3 bases short, with 10 bases between. The CDR3 here is CASSLKGIHTGELFF. The CDR3 nucleotides are TGTGCCAGCAGTTTAAAGGGTATCCACACCGGGGAGCTGTTTTTT.

This chain joins TRBV5-1 and TRBJ2-7; 10 nucleotides agree with TRBD2. The length of the CDR3 is 18 residues. J gave up 0 bases and V 1 base, and 10 bases lay outside the gene matches. The germline gives CDR1 SGHRS, CDR2 YFSETQ. The CDR3 loop is CASSLRLAGQPHSYEQYF. The CDR3 region has the DNA TGCGCCAGCAGCTTGAGACTAGCGGGCCAGCCCCACTCCTACGAGCAGTACTTC.

This clonotype has ten or more counts. The chain carries TRBV25-1 and TRBJ1-3; 10 bases are shared with TRBD1. Trimming cost V 2 bases and J 4 bases; bases outside gene matches: 8. Germline assignment: CDR1 MGHDK and CDR2 SYGVNS. The CDR3 spans 17 residues. The CDR3 here is CASSELDSGQGGNTIYF. The CDR3 DNA sequence: TGTGCCAGCAGTGAACTCGACTCGGGACAGGGGGGAAACACCATATATTTT.

This clonotype was counted ten times or more. This chain joins TRBV6-1 and TRBJ1-1, with 8 positions matching TRBD1. The J segment lost 5 bases and the V segment lost 11 bases, leaving 10 bases of the junction unmatched. CDR3 length equals 13 residues. Germline V gene sequence: CDR1 MNHNS, CDR2 SASEGT. The CDR3 region is CAAITGGETEAFF. The CDR3 nucleotides are TGTGCCGCAATAACAGGGGGGGAGACTGAAGCTTTCTTT.

The CDR3 loop is CASSLRGNGELFF. CDR3 sequence (DNA): TGTGCCAGCAGCTTAAGGGGGAACGGGGAGCTGTTTTTT. The chain couples TRBV7-3 to TRBJ2-2, with D perhaps TRBD1 or TRBD2 (5 bases each). There are 13 residues in the CDR3. V was cut by 1 base and J by 7 bases, with 7 bases left in between. Germline-derived CDR1 and CDR2 are SGHTA and FQGTGA.

This clonotype was seen more than once but under ten times. V gene TRBV20-1 combines with J gene TRBJ2-5; unclear D gene. The CDR3 contains 12 residues. V gave up 5 bases and J gave up 2 bases, with 9 bases separating them. From germline, CDR1 is DFQATT and CDR2 SNEGSKA (reference sequence). The chain's CDR3 is CSAAQEQETQYF. CDR3 bases: TGCAGTGCTGCCCAGGAACAAGAGACCCAGTACTTC.

This chain uses TRBV20-1 with TRBJ1-1; D is undetermined. Trimming left V 8 bases short and J 4 bases short, with 20 bases between. CDR1 is DFQATT, CDR2 SNEGSKA, per germline (reference sequence). The CDR3 loop spans 14 amino acids. CDR3 coding DNA: TGCAGTTCCCCTGGGGAGGGAGGTGTCACTGAAGCTTTCTTT. Its translation is CSSPGEGGVTEAFF.

The chain combines TRBV3-1 with TRBJ1-2, with D unclear. The V end lost 3 bases, the J end lost 0 bases, and 11 bases lay between the germline ends. The length of the CDR3 is 15 residues. Per the germline V gene, CDR1 is LGHDT and CDR2 is YNNKEL (reference sequence). CDR3 sequence: CASSHSQLANYGYTF. The CDR3 DNA follows: TGTGCCAGCAGCCATAGTCAGTTGGCTAACTATGGCTACACCTTC.

The count of this clonotype is one. The chain combines TRBV4-1 with TRBJ2-7, with TRBD2 identical over 10 bases. The CDR3 runs 15 residues. The trim removed 3 bases at V and 0 bases at J, leaving 2 bases unmatched. From germline, CDR1 is MGHRA and CDR2 YSYEKL. CDR3 bases: TGCGCCAGCAGCCACGGGACTAGCGACTCCTACGAGCAGTACTTC. Translating it yields CASSHGTSDSYEQYF.

At least ten counts were recorded for this clonotype. The chain couples TRBV15 to TRBJ2-5; D could derive from TRBD1 or TRBD2 (5 bases each). V was pared by 8 bases and J by 7 bases, with 17 bases between. The germline CDR1 and CDR2 sequences are LNHNV and YYDKDF (reference sequence). CDR3 length: 13 amino acids. The CDR3 loop is CATGGLAGRTQYF. The CDR3 DNA is TGTGCCACCGGGGGTCTAGCCGGACGGACCCAGTACTTC.

At least ten counts were recorded for this clonotype. The V and J genes are TRBV3-1 and TRBJ2-5; D remains ambiguous. This CDR3 has 14 amino acids. V was pared by 0 bases and J by 2 bases, with 7 bases between. From germline, CDR1 is LGHDT and CDR2 YNNKEL (reference sequence). CDR3 DNA sequence: TGTGCCAGCAGCCAAGAGGCCTATCAAGAGACCCAGTACTTC. This gives the protein CASSQEAYQETQYF.

The sample holds many counts of this clonotype. The chain recombines TRBV6-2 or TRBV6-3 with TRBJ2-5; perhaps TRBD2 as D (5 bases). The V end was cut by 5 bases, the J end by 7 bases, with 20 bases between. Germline V gene data show CDR1 as MNHEY and CDR2 as SVGEGT. This CDR3 spans 15 amino acids. The CDR3 sequence is CASSRRPGGEGTQYF. In DNA form, the CDR3 reads TGTGCCAGCAGTCGACGCCCCGGAGGAGAAGGGACCCAGTACTTC.

The genes are TRBV24-1 and TRBJ2-5, with D maybe TRBD2 (6 bases). Trimming stripped 3 bases from V and 1 base from J, with 11 bases between. CDR1 is KGHDR, CDR2 SFDVKD, per germline. This CDR3 has 15 residues. The CDR3 DNA reads TGTGCCACCAGTGATGGGTGGGACTCCCAAGAGACCCAGTACTTC. It yields the protein CATSDGWDSQETQYF.

Ten or more counts support this clonotype. V and J are TRBV12-3 or TRBV12-4 and TRBJ2-2, with no clear D. V was trimmed by 7 bases and J by 4 bases, leaving 10 bases between them. This CDR3 contains 13 residues. The chain's CDR3 is CASITAFTGELFF. CDR3 DNA sequence: TGTGCCAGCATTACTGCCTTCACCGGGGAGCTGTTTTTT.